A single sample is the source of the 14 T cell receptor beta chains below, sequenced in a study of CD8 T cells in ankylosing spondylitis. Study-wide findings and caveats: Characteristic of ankylosing spondylitis blood, it appeared, was a TCR beta motif comprising several highly homologous variants.

TCRdb re-analysed the 5' RACE reads in MiXCR, keeping a single row per CDR3 protein. The sample holds about 540,000 distinct CDR3 sequences, about 13% seen once. The antigens of these receptors remain unknown. Sequencing was performed on blood, either unsorted or a sorted T cell fraction (not recorded which). Receptor source: a male donor with ankylosing spondylitis.

In this sample, this clonotype turned up a few times. The genes are TRBV5-1 and TRBJ2-7; D remains ambiguous. Germline V lookup: CDR1 SGHRS, CDR2 YFSETQ. V gave up 3 bases and J gave up 4 bases, with 20 bases separating them. This CDR3 has 16 amino acids. For the CDR3, the DNA is TGCGCCAGCAGCTCCCAGGTGGGTCCTACCACATACGAGCAGTACTTC. This encodes CASSSQVGPTTYEQYF.

This clonotype was observed a few times. CDR3: CASSPVPTAGGELFF. DNA of the CDR3: TGCGCCAGCAGCCCCGTACCGACAGCCGGCGGGGAGCTGTTTTTT. The rearrangement links TRBV5-1 to TRBJ2-2; possibly TRBD1 for D (5 bases). This CDR3 is 15 amino acids long. V lost 4 bases and J 7 bases, leaving 17 bases between the germline ends. Germline V gene data show CDR1 as SGHRS and CDR2 as YFSETQ.

This clonotype was counted a few times. The V gene is TRBV7-9, the J gene TRBJ1-2; D gene ambiguous. V was cut by 1 base and J by 7 bases, with 10 bases left in between. Germline lookup yields CDR1 SEHNR and CDR2 FQNEAQ (reference sequence). The CDR3 length is 13 residues. The CDR3 DNA follows: TGTGCCAGCAGCTTAGAAACAGCCGGTGGCTACACCTTC. It codes for CASSLETAGGYTF.

This clonotype has just a few counts. V and J are TRBV4-1 and TRBJ2-2; a possible D gene is TRBD2 (6 bases). V was pared by 4 bases and J by 4 bases, with 19 bases between. The CDR3 loop spans 17 amino acids. The germline gives CDR1 MGHRA, CDR2 YSYEKL. The CDR3 sequence: CASSPNGGDGTTGELFF. The CDR3 DNA sequence: TGCGCCAGCAGCCCCAATGGAGGGGACGGAACCACCGGGGAGCTGTTTTTT.

V gene TRBV15 combines with J gene TRBJ2-3; D call uncertain. Germline values: CDR1 LNHNV, CDR2 YYDKDF (reference sequence). The CDR3 is 13 amino acids. Trimming took off 3 bases at V and 2 bases at J, with 6 bases between the two ends. Here the CDR3 DNA reads TGTGCCACCAGCAGGATTTACACAGATACGCAGTATTTT. Protein: CATSRIYTDTQYF.

This clonotype came up many times. CDR3 region: CASSSPGLASYNEQFF. CDR3 in DNA: TGTGCCAGCAGCTCCCCGGGACTAGCGTCCTACAATGAGCAGTTCTTC. This chain uses TRBV11-2 with TRBJ2-1, with 10 bases lining up with TRBD2. Germline CDR1 and CDR2: SGHAT and FQNNGV. V trimming: 4 bases; J trimming: 1 base; junction bases outside the gene matches: 4. The CDR3 is 16 amino acids.

This clonotype occurred a few times. The V and J genes are TRBV18 and TRBJ1-6, with D possibly being TRBD1 (6 bases). CDR3 size: 19 residues. V was clipped by 4 bases and J by 0 bases, with 19 bases between them. Germline CDR1 is KGHSH and CDR2 is LQKENI. CDR3 in DNA: TGTGCCAGCTCACTAACCACCCAACAGGGAAGCTCCTATAATTCACCCCTCCACTTT. Protein sequence: CASSLTTQQGSSYNSPLHF.

Only a few counts were recorded for this clonotype. V and J are TRBV20-1 and TRBJ2-7, with TRBD1 matching over 7 bases. CDR3 size: 16 residues. Germline V gives CDR1 DFQATT, CDR2 SNEGSKA (reference sequence). V lost 0 bases and J lost 4; bases outside the gene matches: 12. The CDR3 coding sequence is TGCAGTGCTAGAGATCCCCAGCGAGGGGGCCATTACGAGCAGTACTTC. It yields the protein CSARDPQRGGHYEQYF.

This chain uses TRBV5-1 with TRBJ2-1; 8 bases line up with TRBD2. Germline values: CDR1 SGHRS, CDR2 YFSETQ. This CDR3 has 16 amino acids. The V gene end was trimmed by 0 bases and the J gene end by 6 bases; junction bases not matched to a gene: 8. CDR3 DNA sequence: TGCGCCAGCAGCTTGGATGCGGGAGGCGTGATCAATGAGCAGTTCTTC. The encoded protein is CASSLDAGGVINEQFF.

The chain combines TRBV7-9 with TRBJ2-3; 11 nucleotides match TRBD2. Per the germline V gene, CDR1 is SEHNR and CDR2 is FQNEAQ (reference sequence). The CDR3 spans 16 residues. With 4 bases clipped from V and 6 bases from J, the junction kept 9 bases outside the gene matches. This CDR3 is CASSYGTSGSYDTQYF. The CDR3 DNA follows: TGTGCCAGCAGCTACGGGACTAGCGGTTCCTATGATACGCAGTATTTT.

This rearrangement joins TRBV11-2 to TRBJ2-7, with TRBD2 matching over 8 bases. CDR1 is SGHAT and CDR2 is FQNNGV in the germline V gene. V lost 0 bases, J lost 6 bases, and 4 bases stayed unmatched. This CDR3 is 14 amino acids long. The CDR3 nucleotides read TGTGCCAGCAGCTTAGATCGGGAGGGAGGCGAGCAGTACTTC. Its protein is CASSLDREGGEQYF.

This clonotype showed up just a few times. The chain carries TRBV7-4 and TRBJ2-7; 14 nucleotides align to TRBD2. Germline values: CDR1 SGHVT, CDR2 SQSDAQ. The V gene end was trimmed by 5 bases and the J gene end by 5 bases; junction bases not matched to a gene: 8. This CDR3 comprises 16 residues. The CDR3 loop is CASSPGLAGEFHEQYV. The CDR3 region has the DNA TGTGCCAGCAGCCCGGGACTAGCGGGAGAGTTCCACGAGCAGTACGTC.

The chain is built from TRBV7-9 and TRBJ2-1; D call uncertain. Germline V CDR1 and CDR2: SEHNR, FQNEAQ (reference sequence). With 5 bases removed from V and 5 bases from J, the gap between germline ends came to 7 bases. There are 12 residues in the CDR3. CDR3 loop: CASSIINNEQFF. CDR3 in DNA: TGTGCCAGCAGCATAATCAACAATGAGCAGTTCTTC.

This clonotype showed up just a few times. The chain carries TRBV29-1 and TRBJ1-1; the D gene is possibly TRBD1 (6 bases). Trimming left V 0 bases short and J 5 bases short, with 10 bases between. The CDR3 has 13 residues. From germline, CDR1 is SQVTM and CDR2 ANQGSEA. CDR3: CSVEEGARTEAFF. For the CDR3, the DNA is TGCAGCGTTGAAGAGGGGGCGCGAACTGAAGCTTTCTTT.